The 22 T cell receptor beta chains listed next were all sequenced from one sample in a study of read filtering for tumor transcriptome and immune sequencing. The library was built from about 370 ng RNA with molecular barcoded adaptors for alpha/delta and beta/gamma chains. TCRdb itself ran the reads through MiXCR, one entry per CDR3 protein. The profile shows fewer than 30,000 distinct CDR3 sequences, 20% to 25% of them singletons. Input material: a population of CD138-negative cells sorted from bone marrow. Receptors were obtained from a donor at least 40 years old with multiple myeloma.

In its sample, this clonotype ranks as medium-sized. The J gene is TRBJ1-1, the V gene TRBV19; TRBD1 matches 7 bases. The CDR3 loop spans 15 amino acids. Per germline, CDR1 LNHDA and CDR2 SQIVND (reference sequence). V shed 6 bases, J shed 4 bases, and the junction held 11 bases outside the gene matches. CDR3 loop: CASSTPDRVGTEAFF. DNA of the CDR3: TGTGCCAGTAGCACCCCCGACAGGGTTGGCACTGAAGCTTTCTTT.

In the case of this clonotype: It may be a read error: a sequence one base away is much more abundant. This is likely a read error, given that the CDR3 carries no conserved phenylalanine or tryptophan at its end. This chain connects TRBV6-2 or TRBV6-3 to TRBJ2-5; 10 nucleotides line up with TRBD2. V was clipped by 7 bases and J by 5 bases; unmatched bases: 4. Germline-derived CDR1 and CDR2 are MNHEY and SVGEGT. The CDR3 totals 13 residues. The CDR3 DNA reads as TGTGCCAGCACTCTAGCGGGAGTGGAGACCCAGTACTCC. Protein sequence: CASTLAGVETQYS.

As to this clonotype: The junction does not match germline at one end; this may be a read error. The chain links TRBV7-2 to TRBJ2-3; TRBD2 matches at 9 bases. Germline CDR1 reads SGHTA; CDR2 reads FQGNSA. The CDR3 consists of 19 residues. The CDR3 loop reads CACSPRASGNTPRFNTQYF. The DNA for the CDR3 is TGTGCCTGCAGCCCCCGGGCTAGCGGGAACACCCCCCGTTTCAATACGCAGTATTTT.

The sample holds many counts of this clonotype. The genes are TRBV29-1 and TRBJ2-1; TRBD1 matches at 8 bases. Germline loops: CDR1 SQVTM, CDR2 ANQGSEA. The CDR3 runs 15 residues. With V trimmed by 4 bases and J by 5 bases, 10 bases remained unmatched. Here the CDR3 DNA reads TGCAGCGTTGGGGGCGGACAGGGAGATAACAATGAGCAGTTCTTC. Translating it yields CSVGGGQGDNNEQFF.

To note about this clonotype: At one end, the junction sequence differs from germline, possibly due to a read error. The CDR3 bases are TGTGCCTGCAGCGGACTAGCTTACAATGAACAGTTCTTC. Translation: CACSGLAYNEQFF. The V and J genes are TRBV2 and TRBJ2-1, with TRBD2 matching over 8 bases. Germline V gene data show CDR1 as SNHLY and CDR2 as FYNNEI. The CDR3 spans 13 residues.

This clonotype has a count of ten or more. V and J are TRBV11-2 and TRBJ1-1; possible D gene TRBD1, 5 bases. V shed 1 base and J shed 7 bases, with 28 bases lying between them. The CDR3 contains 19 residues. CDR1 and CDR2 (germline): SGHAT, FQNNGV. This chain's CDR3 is CASSLARRGYEWLRYEAFF. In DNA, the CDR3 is TGTGCCAGCAGCTTAGCGAGACGGGGGTACGAGTGGCTGAGGTATGAAGCTTTCTTT. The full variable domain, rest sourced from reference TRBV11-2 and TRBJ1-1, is EAGVAQSPRYKIIEKRQSVAFWCNPISGHATLYWYQQILGQGPKLLIQFQNNGVVDDSQLPKDRFSAERLKGVDSTLKIQPAKLEDSAVYLCASSLARRGYEWLRYEAFFGQGTRLTVV.

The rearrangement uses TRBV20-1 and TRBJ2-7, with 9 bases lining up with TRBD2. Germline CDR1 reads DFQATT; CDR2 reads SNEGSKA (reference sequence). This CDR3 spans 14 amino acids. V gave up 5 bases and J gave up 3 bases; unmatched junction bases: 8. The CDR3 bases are TGCAGTGCTGGAGCGTCTAGCGGGATCTACGAGCAGTACTTC. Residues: CSAGASSGIYEQYF.

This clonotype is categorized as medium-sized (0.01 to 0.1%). The CDR3 nucleotides are TGTGCCAGCAGTTTAGCGTTTCTCGGGGAGCTGTTTTTT. This sequence encodes CASSLAFLGELFF. V is TRBV6-6 and J is TRBJ2-2; possible D gene TRBD2, 5 bases. Per germline, CDR1 MNHNY and CDR2 SVGAGI (reference sequence). The length of the CDR3 is 13 residues. Trimming pared 4 bases from V and 7 bases from J, leaving 10 bases between.

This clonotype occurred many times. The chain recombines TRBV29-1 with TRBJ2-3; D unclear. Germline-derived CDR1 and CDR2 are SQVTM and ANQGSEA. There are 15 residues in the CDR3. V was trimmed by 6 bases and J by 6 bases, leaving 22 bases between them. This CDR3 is CSVPLAAPTGDTQYF. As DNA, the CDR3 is TGCAGCGTCCCCTTGGCGGCCCCAACCGGGGATACGCAGTATTTT.

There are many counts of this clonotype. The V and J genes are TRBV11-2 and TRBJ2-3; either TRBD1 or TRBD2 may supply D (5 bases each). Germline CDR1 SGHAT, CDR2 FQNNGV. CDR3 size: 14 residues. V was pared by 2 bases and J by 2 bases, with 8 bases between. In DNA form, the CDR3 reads TGTGCCAGCAGCTTACGGGGCAACACAGATACGCAGTATTTT. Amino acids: CASSLRGNTDTQYF.

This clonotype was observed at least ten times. CDR3 amino acids: CSASGTAGNTIYF. CDR3 DNA: TGCAGTGCTTCCGGGACTGCTGGAAACACCATATATTTT. The V call is TRBV20-1, the J call TRBJ1-3; a possible D gene is TRBD1 (5 bases). V gave up 5 bases and J gave up 2 bases, with 10 bases separating them. The CDR3 is made up of 13 amino acids. Germline CDR1 is DFQATT and CDR2 is SNEGSKA (reference sequence).

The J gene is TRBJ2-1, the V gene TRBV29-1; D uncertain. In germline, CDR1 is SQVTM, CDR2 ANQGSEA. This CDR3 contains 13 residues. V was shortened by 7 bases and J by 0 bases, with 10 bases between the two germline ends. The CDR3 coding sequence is TGCAGCGCCAGTATTAACTCCTACAATGAGCAGTTCTTC. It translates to CSASINSYNEQFF.

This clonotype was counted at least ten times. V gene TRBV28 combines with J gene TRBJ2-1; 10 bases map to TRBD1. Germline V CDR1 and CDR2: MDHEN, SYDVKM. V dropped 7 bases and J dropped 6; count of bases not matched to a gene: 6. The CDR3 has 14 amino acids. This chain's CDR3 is CASIAGTGVNEQFF. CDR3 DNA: TGTGCCAGCATTGCCGGGACAGGGGTCAATGAGCAGTTCTTC.

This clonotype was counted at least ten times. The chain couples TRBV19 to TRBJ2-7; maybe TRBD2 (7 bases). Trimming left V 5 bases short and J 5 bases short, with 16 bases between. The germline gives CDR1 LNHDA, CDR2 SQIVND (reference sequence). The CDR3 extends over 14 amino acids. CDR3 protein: CASSDRTSWNEQYF. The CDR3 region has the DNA TGTGCCAGTAGTGACAGGACTAGTTGGAACGAGCAGTACTTC.

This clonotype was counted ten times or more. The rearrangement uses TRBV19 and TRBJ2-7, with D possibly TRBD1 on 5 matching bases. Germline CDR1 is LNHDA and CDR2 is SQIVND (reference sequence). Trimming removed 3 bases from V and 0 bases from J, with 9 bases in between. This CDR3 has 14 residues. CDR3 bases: TGTGCCAGTAGTATTACAGGAAGCTCCTACGAGCAGTACTTC. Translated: CASSITGSSYEQYF.

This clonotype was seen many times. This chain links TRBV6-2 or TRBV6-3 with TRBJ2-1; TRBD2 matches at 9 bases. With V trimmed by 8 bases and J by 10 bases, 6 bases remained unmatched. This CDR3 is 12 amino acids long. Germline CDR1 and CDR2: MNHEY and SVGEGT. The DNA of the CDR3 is TGTGCCAGCGGCGGGGGGGGGGGGGAGCAGTTCTTC. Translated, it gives CASGGGGGEQFF.

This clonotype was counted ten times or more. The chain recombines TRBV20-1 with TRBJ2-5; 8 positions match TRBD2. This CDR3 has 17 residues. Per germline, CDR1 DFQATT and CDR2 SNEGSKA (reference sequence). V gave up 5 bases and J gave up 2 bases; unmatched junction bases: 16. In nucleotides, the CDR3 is TGCAGTGCTCGGGGGGGATGGGTGGCAGGCCGACAAGAGACCCAGTACTTC. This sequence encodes CSARGGWVAGRQETQYF.

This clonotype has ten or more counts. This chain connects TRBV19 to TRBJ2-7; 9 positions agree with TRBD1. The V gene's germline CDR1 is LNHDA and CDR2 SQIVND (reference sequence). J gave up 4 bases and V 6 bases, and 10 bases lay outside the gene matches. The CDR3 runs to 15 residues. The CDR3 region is CASSNIGTGIYEQYF. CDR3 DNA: TGTGCCAGTAGCAACATCGGGACAGGGATATACGAGCAGTACTTC. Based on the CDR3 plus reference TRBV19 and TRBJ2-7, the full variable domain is DGGITQSPKYLFRKEGQNVTLSCEQNLNHDAMYWYRQDPGQGLRLIYYSQIVNDFQKGDIAEGYSVSREKKESFPLTVTSAQKNPTAFYLCASSNIGTGIYEQYFGPGTRLTVT.

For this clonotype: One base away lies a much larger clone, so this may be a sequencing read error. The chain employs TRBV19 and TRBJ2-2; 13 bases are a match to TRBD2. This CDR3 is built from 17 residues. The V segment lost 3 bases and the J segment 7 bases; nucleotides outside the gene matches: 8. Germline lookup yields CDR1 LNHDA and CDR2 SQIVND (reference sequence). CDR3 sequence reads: CASSITSGRVRSGELFF. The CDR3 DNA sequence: TGTGCCAGTAGTATCACTAGCGGGAGGGTCCGGAGCGGGGAGCTGTTTTTT. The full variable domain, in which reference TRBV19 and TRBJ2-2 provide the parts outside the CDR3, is DGGITQSPKYLFRKEGQNVTLSCEQNLNHDAMYWYRQDPGQGLRLIYYSQIVNDFQKGDIAEGYSVSREKKESFPLTVTSAQKNPTAFYLCASSITSGRVRSGELFFGEGSRLTVL.

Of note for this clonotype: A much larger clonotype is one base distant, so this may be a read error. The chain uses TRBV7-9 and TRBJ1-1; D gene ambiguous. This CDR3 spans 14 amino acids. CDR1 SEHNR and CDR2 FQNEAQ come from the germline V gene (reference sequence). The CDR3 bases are TGTTCCAGCGGAGGGTACGTCAGCCCAACTGAAGCTTTCTTT. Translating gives CSSGGYVSPTEAFF.

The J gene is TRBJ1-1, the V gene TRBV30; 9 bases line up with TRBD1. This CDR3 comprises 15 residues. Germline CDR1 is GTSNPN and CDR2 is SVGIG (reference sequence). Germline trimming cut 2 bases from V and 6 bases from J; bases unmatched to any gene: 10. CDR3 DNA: TGTGCCTGGAGTACCACAGGGGGCTCAGGCGCTGAAGCTTTCTTT. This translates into CAWSTTGGSGAEAFF.

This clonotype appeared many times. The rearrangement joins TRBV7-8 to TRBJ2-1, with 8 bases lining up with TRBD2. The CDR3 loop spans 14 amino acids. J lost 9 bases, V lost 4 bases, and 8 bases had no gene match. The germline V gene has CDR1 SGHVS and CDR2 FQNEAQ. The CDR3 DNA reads TGTGCCAGCAGCTCGCGGGGGGAGCGGGTTGAGCAGTTCTTC. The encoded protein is CASSSRGERVEQFF.